These 20 T cell receptor beta chains were sequenced from one sample in a study of blood T cell repertoires in COVID-19. Generated by immunoSEQ multiplex PCR, the TCRdb table keeps only in-frame clones and is missing some. The sample lists 25,000 to 30,000 clones, 65% to 85% occurring once. What was sequenced was peripheral blood. The receptors derive from a woman aged 60-70 years with acute or convalescent COVID-19.

The chain carries TRBV3-1 (or the pseudogene TRBV3-2) and TRBJ2-5; 9 nucleotides align to TRBD1. This CDR3 region has 16 residues. With 0 bases clipped from V and 3 bases from J, the junction kept 5 bases outside the gene matches. The germline V gene encodes CDR1 LGHDT and CDR2 YNNKEL (reference sequence). The CDR3 sequence: CASSQDLRTGEETQYF. The CDR3 DNA sequence: TGTGCCAGCAGCCAAGATCTCCGGACAGGGGAAGAGACCCAGTACTTC.

This chain uses TRBV27 with TRBJ2-3; TRBD2 matches at 15 bases. The germline V gene has CDR1 MNHEY and CDR2 SMNVEV (reference sequence). Trimming removed 4 bases from V and 3 bases from J; junction bases left unmatched: 5. This CDR3 region has 17 residues. DNA for the CDR3: TGTGCCAGCAGTTCACCGGGACTAGCGGGGGGTACAGATACGCAGTATTTT. This encodes CASSSPGLAGGTDTQYF.

Only a few counts were recorded for this clone. The chain recombines TRBV2 with TRBJ1-3, with D perhaps TRBD1 (6 bases). Trimming took off 5 bases at V and 2 bases at J, with 13 bases between the two ends. Per germline, CDR1 SNHLY and CDR2 FYNNEI. The CDR3 has 15 amino acids. CDR3 region: CASSHPGTTGNTIYF. Here the CDR3 DNA reads TGTGCCAGCAGTCATCCTGGGACAACTGGAAACACCATATATTTT.

The V gene is TRBV5-1, the J gene TRBJ1-5, with unresolved D. This CDR3 contains 14 residues. V gave up 0 bases and J gave up 4 bases, with 8 bases separating them. Looked up from germline, CDR1 is SGHRS and CDR2 is YFSETQ. CDR3 sequence reads: CASSLDGGNQPQHF. DNA for the CDR3: TGCGCCAGCAGCTTGGACGGAGGTAATCAGCCCCAGCATTTT.

The chain is built from TRBV5-1 and TRBJ2-2; 8 bases are a match to TRBD1. Germline V gene lookup returns CDR1 SGHRS and CDR2 YFSETQ. The trim removed 7 bases at V and 4 bases at J, leaving 3 bases unmatched. The CDR3 is 13 residues long. The CDR3 DNA is TGCGCCAGCGGACAGGGTGGCACCGGGGAGCTGTTTTTT. Amino acids: CASGQGGTGELFF.

The chain links TRBV6-6 to TRBJ1-2; D not certain. Looked up from germline, CDR1 is MNHNY and CDR2 is SVGAGI (reference sequence). V lost 5 bases to trimming and J lost 4 bases, with 17 bases between them. The CDR3 is made up of 15 amino acids. DNA for the CDR3: TGTGCCAGCAGTCCCAGCCAACTAGGGCCCTATGGCTACACCTTC. As protein: CASSPSQLGPYGYTF.

The chain is built from TRBV5-1 and TRBJ1-2; TRBD1 matches 8 bases. With 5 bases clipped from V and 5 bases from J, the junction kept 11 bases outside the gene matches. The CDR3 is made up of 15 amino acids. CDR1 and CDR2 (germline): SGHRS, YFSETQ. The CDR3 DNA follows: TGCGCCAGCAGTTCCATTGGACAGGGAGGATATGGCTACACCTTC. Translated: CASSSIGQGGYGYTF.

The chain combines TRBV29-1 with TRBJ1-3, with D possibly matching TRBD1 (6 bases). V lost 6 bases and J lost 7, with 19 bases in between. CDR1 is SQVTM and CDR2 is ANQGSEA in the germline V gene. The CDR3 sequence is 14 residues long. CDR3 in DNA: TGCAGCGTCGGGGCCAGGGGCCCAGGGAACACCATATATTTT. Translated, it gives CSVGARGPGNTIYF.

This clone was seen a single time. The chain recombines TRBV7-8 with TRBJ1-1, with D uncertain. Trimming pared 3 bases from V and 1 base from J, leaving 9 bases between. The CDR3 length is 14 residues. Germline V gene data show CDR1 as SGHVS and CDR2 as FQNEAQ. CDR3 residues: CASSLGRENTEAFF. CDR3 sequence (DNA): TGTGCCAGCAGCTTGGGCCGGGAGAACACTGAAGCTTTCTTT.

CDR3 amino acids: CASSHLKESPLHF. The CDR3 region has the DNA TGTGCCAGCAGCCACCTGAAGGAGTCACCCCTCCACTTT. The chain recombines TRBV7-8 with TRBJ1-6; D is uncertain. The germline V gene has CDR1 SGHVS and CDR2 FQNEAQ. The length of the CDR3 is 13 residues. V was trimmed by 5 bases and J by 10 bases, leaving 12 bases between them.

There are a few counts of this clone. This chain joins TRBV11-2 and TRBJ2-5, with a tentative D call TRBD1 (5 bases). Per the germline V gene, CDR1 is SGHAT and CDR2 is FQNNGV. The CDR3 contains 18 residues. The V gene lost 5 bases and the J gene lost 0 bases, with 22 bases spanning the gap. The CDR3 protein is CASSPGKLIPSYQETQYF. The CDR3 DNA sequence: TGTGCCAGCAGCCCAGGGAAACTAATACCCTCTTACCAAGAGACCCAGTACTTC.

This clone came up a few times. The chain combines TRBV7-9 with TRBJ1-3, with TRBD1 as a possible D gene (6 bases). Germline V gene sequence: CDR1 SEHNR, CDR2 FQNEAQ (reference sequence). The CDR3 runs to 16 residues. V lost 4 bases and J 0 bases, leaving 13 bases between the germline ends. The CDR3, as DNA: TGTGCCAGCAGCTATGGGTTGGGGGCCTCTGGAAACACCATATATTTT. Protein product: CASSYGLGASGNTIYF.

The V call is TRBV28, the J call TRBJ1-2; D ambiguous. Germline V lookup: CDR1 MDHEN, CDR2 SYDVKM. Trimming pared 3 bases from V and 2 bases from J, leaving 13 bases between. CDR3 length: 15 residues. The chain's CDR3 is CASSLVAFTNYGYTF. The CDR3 DNA sequence: TGTGCCAGCAGTTTGGTGGCCTTTACGAACTATGGCTACACCTTC.

This clone was picked up a small number of times. This chain uses TRBV15 with TRBJ2-7; D is perhaps TRBD2 (6 bases). CDR3 length: 14 residues. The germline V gene encodes CDR1 LNHNV and CDR2 YYDKDF (reference sequence). Trimming pared 5 bases from V and 2 bases from J, leaving 13 bases between. In nucleotides, the CDR3 is TGTGCCACCAGCCGGGGGACCGGGGCCTACGAGCAGTACTTC. Translated: CATSRGTGAYEQYF.

The chain uses TRBV5-8 and TRBJ2-7; TRBD2 matches 10 bases. Germline CDR1 is SGHTS and CDR2 is YDEGEE. Trimming removed 0 bases from V and 7 bases from J; junction bases left unmatched: 4. The CDR3 contains 14 residues. CDR3 DNA sequence: TGTGCCAGCAGCTTGGTGGTAGCGGGGGGAGAGCAGTACTTC. It encodes CASSLVVAGGEQYF.

The gene calls are TRBV18 and TRBJ2-7; 8 bases map to TRBD1. The V and J ends lost 1 base and 4 bases, in that order; junction bases with no gene match: 9. Germline CDR1 reads KGHSH; CDR2 reads LQKENI. The CDR3 is 16 amino acids. The DNA of the CDR3 is TGTGCCAGCTCACCACTGTCCAGGGGGCATAGTTACGAGCAGTACTTC. Protein product: CASSPLSRGHSYEQYF.

This rearrangement joins TRBV5-6 to TRBJ1-3; TRBD1 matches at 7 bases. The CDR3 is made up of 16 amino acids. V trimming: 3 bases; J trimming: 3 bases; junction bases outside the gene matches: 9. The germline V gene encodes CDR1 SGHDT and CDR2 YYEEEE. For the CDR3, the DNA is TGTGCCAGCAGCTGGGGAGACAGGGACATTGGAAACACCATATATTTT. This gives the protein CASSWGDRDIGNTIYF.

The chain is built from TRBV6-1 and TRBJ1-3, with TRBD1 as a possible D gene (6 bases). Germline V gene data show CDR1 as MNHNS and CDR2 as SASEGT. Trimming cost V 3 bases and J 4 bases, with 13 bases left between them. The CDR3 sequence is 15 residues long. CDR3 protein: CASSDQGQYGNTIYF. CDR3 sequence (DNA): TGTGCCAGCAGTGATCAGGGGCAGTACGGAAACACCATATATTTT.

The chain uses TRBV19 and TRBJ1-5, with 7 bases aligning to TRBD1. This CDR3 spans 13 amino acids. The V gene end was trimmed by 5 bases and the J gene end by 4 bases; junction bases not matched to a gene: 2. Germline CDR1 is LNHDA and CDR2 is SQIVND (reference sequence). Here the CDR3 reads CASSPQGNQPQHF. CDR3 in DNA: TGTGCCAGTAGTCCACAGGGGAATCAGCCCCAGCATTTT.

The gene calls are TRBV13 and TRBJ1-2, with D unresolved. Looked up from germline, CDR1 is PRHDT and CDR2 is FYEKMQ (reference sequence). Deletions cut 5 bases from V and 7 bases from J, with 26 bases between. The CDR3 extends over 17 amino acids. DNA of the CDR3: TGTGCCAGCAGCCCTACAACCCGTTATCAGCTCACTATTGGCTACACCTTC. Residues: CASSPTTRYQLTIGYTF. The full variable domain, in which reference TRBV13 and TRBJ1-2 provide the parts outside the CDR3, is AAGVIQSPRHLIKEKRETATLKCYPIPRHDTVYWYQQGPGQDPQFLISFYEKMQSDKGSIPDRFSAQQFSDYHSELNMSSLELGDSALYFCASSPTTRYQLTIGYTFGSGTRLTVV.